This passage covers 26 T cell receptor beta chains from one sample sequenced in a study of blood T cell repertoires in COVID-19. Data came from immunoSEQ multiplex PCR; TCRdb stores just in-frame clones and leaves some out. The top ten hold roughly 7.9% of the sample, which has some 120,000 clones, approximately 77% seen once. Sequencing was carried out using peripheral blood. These receptors all come from a human donor in a cohort sampled during active COVID-19.

The count of this clone is one. The chain combines TRBV19 with TRBJ2-3; D is perhaps TRBD1 (6 bases). V lost 7 bases, J lost 3 bases, and 20 bases lay in between. Germline V gives CDR1 LNHDA, CDR2 SQIVND (reference sequence). The CDR3 contains 16 residues. Written as DNA, the CDR3 is TGTGCCAGTAAAAAGGGGGACCCCCGGGGAACAGATACGCAGTATTTT. Encoded protein: CASKKGDPRGTDTQYF.

This chain joins TRBV7-8 and TRBJ1-2, with D perhaps matching TRBD1 (6 bases). The CDR3 consists of 14 residues. Trimming left V 1 base short and J 0 bases short, with 6 bases between. Per the germline V gene, CDR1 is SGHVS and CDR2 is FQNEAQ. The CDR3 region has the DNA TGTGCCAGCAGCTTAGGGACAGCTAACTATGGCTACACCTTC. Protein product: CASSLGTANYGYTF. The variable domain in full, with the rest retrieved from reference TRBV7-8 and TRBJ1-2, is GAGVSQSPRYKVAKRGQDVALRCDPISGHVSLFWYQQALGQGPEFLTYFQNEAQLDKSGLPSDRFFAERPEGSVSTLKIQRTQQEDSAVYLCASSLGTANYGYTFGSGTRLTVV.

This chain joins TRBV7-6 and TRBJ1-5; D gene ambiguous. The CDR3 has 15 amino acids. Trimming pared 2 bases from V and 0 bases from J, leaving 8 bases between. The V gene's germline CDR1 is SGHVS and CDR2 FNYEAQ. In DNA form, the CDR3 reads TGTGCCAGCAGCTTATTGCCAGATAGCAATCAGCCCCAGCATTTT. This gives the protein CASSLLPDSNQPQHF. Based on the CDR3 plus reference TRBV7-6 and TRBJ1-5, the full variable domain is GAGVSQSPRYKVTKRGQDVALRCDPISGHVSLYWYRQALGQGPEFLTYFNYEAQQDKSGLPNDRFSAERPEGSISTLTIQRTEQRDSAMYRCASSLLPDSNQPQHFGDGTRLSIL.

This chain links TRBV2 with TRBJ1-5, with TRBD1 identical over 7 bases. The CDR3 totals 15 residues. Looked up from germline, CDR1 is SNHLY and CDR2 is FYNNEI. V dropped 6 bases and J dropped 0; count of bases not matched to a gene: 5. CDR3 in DNA: TGTGCCAGCAGCACGACAGGGTATAGCAATCAGCCCCAGCATTTT. Its translation is CASSTTGYSNQPQHF.

The chain employs TRBV6-4 and TRBJ1-1, with 8 bases matching TRBD1. The CDR3 has 14 amino acids. Germline V lookup: CDR1 MRHNA, CDR2 SNTAGT. The V segment lost 4 bases and the J segment 5 bases; nucleotides outside the gene matches: 6. For the CDR3, the DNA is TGTGCCAGCAGTGCCACAGGGGGAGCAACTGAAGCTTTCTTT. It is translated as CASSATGGATEAFF.

V is TRBV7-2 and J is TRBJ1-5, with D unresolved. Between the trimmed V and J ends, which lost 0 bases and 2 bases, there was a span of 8 bases. CDR1 is SGHTA, CDR2 FQGNSA, per germline. CDR3 size: 15 residues. CDR3 region: CASSLAPRGNQPQHF. Written as DNA, the CDR3 is TGTGCCAGCAGCTTAGCGCCGAGGGGCAATCAGCCCCAGCATTTT.

The chain joins TRBV9 to TRBJ1-1; TRBD1 aligns across 8 bases. J was trimmed by 7 bases and V by 0 bases; bases with no gene match: 11. The CDR3 consists of 16 residues. Germline CDR1 is SGDLS and CDR2 is YYNGEE. The DNA of the CDR3 is TGTGCCAGCAGCGTAGAGGCAGGGGGCGACTGGGTTGAAGCTTTCTTT. Residues: CASSVEAGGDWVEAFF. The variable domain in full, with the rest retrieved from reference TRBV9 and TRBJ1-1, is DSGVTQTPKHLITATGQRVTLRCSPRSGDLSVYWYQQSLDQGLQFLIQYYNGEERAKGNILERFSAQQFPDLHSELNLSSLELGDSALYFCASSVEAGGDWVEAFFGQGTRLTVV.

This chain links TRBV2 with TRBJ1-3; tentatively, D is TRBD1 (5 bases). Trimming removed 3 bases at V and 0 bases at J, with 12 bases between. The CDR3 extends over 16 amino acids. Germline assignment: CDR1 SNHLY and CDR2 FYNNEI. The CDR3 region has the DNA TGTGCCAGCAGTGATCTACAGGATTACTCTGGAAACACCATATATTTT. This sequence encodes CASSDLQDYSGNTIYF.

This clone was seen a few times. The genes are TRBV7-6 and TRBJ1-5, with a tentative D call TRBD1 (6 bases). CDR1 is SGHVS, CDR2 FNYEAQ, per germline. V dropped 1 base and J dropped 6 bases, with 13 bases sitting between them. This CDR3 has 15 residues. The DNA for the CDR3 is TGTGCCAGCAGCTTAGAGCGGGGGGGCAGTCAGCCCCAGCATTTT. Residues: CASSLERGGSQPQHF.

The genes are TRBV21-1 and TRBJ2-6; TRBD2, the table's D call, was not compared with the DNA. TRBV21-1 is tagged as a pseudogene. The CDR3 consists of 19 residues. CDR3 DNA: TGTGCCAGCAGCAATTGGCACAGCGGGGCCTCCTCTGGGGCCAACGTCCTGACTTTC. Amino acids: CASSNWHSGASSGANVLTF.

V usage is TRBV14 and J usage is TRBJ1-3; D not resolved. V shed 0 bases and J shed 0 bases, with 12 bases lying between them. Germline V gene data show CDR1 as SGHDN and CDR2 as FVKESK. The length of the CDR3 is 17 residues. Here the CDR3 reads CASSQDGNRHSGNTIYF. CDR3 nucleotides: TGTGCCAGCAGCCAAGATGGAAACAGACACTCTGGAAACACCATATATTTT.

The chain employs TRBV5-1 and TRBJ1-3; 9 bases map to TRBD1. The germline gives CDR1 SGHRS, CDR2 YFSETQ. The CDR3 spans 18 residues. J was trimmed by 2 bases and V by 4 bases; bases with no gene match: 13. Written as DNA, the CDR3 is TGCGCCAGCAGCCCTGGTGGGAACAGGGGGCAGACTGGAAACACCATATATTTT. Protein sequence: CASSPGGNRGQTGNTIYF.

Here the CDR3 reads CASSKGKDRGNPNTGELFF. CDR3 DNA: TGTGCCAGCAGCAAAGGAAAGGACAGGGGAAATCCGAACACCGGGGAGCTGTTTTTT. V usage is TRBV21-1 and J usage is TRBJ2-2; the table's D call, TRBD1, has no DNA check behind it. TRBV21-1 is labeled a pseudogene. This CDR3 comprises 19 residues.

The rearrangement joins TRBV10-3 to TRBJ1-2; possible D gene TRBD1, 6 bases. Per the germline V gene, CDR1 is ENHRY and CDR2 is SYGVKD. The CDR3 contains 14 residues. The V gene lost 4 bases and the J gene lost 1 base, with 10 bases spanning the gap. In DNA form, the CDR3 reads TGTGCCATCAGTGGACAGGATGGTAACTATGGCTACACCTTC. Translated, it gives CAISGQDGNYGYTF.

The chain couples TRBV4-1 to TRBJ2-7; 10 bases agree with TRBD2. J gave up 0 bases and V 3 bases, and 5 bases lay outside the gene matches. CDR1 is MGHRA and CDR2 is YSYEKL in the germline V gene. The length of the CDR3 is 16 residues. In DNA form, the CDR3 reads TGCGCCAGCAGCCAGACACTAGCGGGAAGCTCCTACGAGCAGTACTTC. It yields the protein CASSQTLAGSSYEQYF.

This sequence joins TRBV7-2 and TRBJ2-7; the D gene is possibly TRBD1 (5 bases). CDR3 size: 16 residues. V lost 1 base to trimming and J lost 0 bases, with 13 bases between them. Germline V gene lookup returns CDR1 SGHTA and CDR2 FQGNSA. The CDR3, as DNA: TGTGCCAGCAGCTTAGATGCAGGGTCTTCCTCCTACGAGCAGTACTTC. Translated: CASSLDAGSSSYEQYF. Full variable domain (rest looked up from reference TRBV7-2 and TRBJ2-7): GAGVSQSPSNKVTEKGKDVELRCDPISGHTALYWYRQSLGQGLEFLIYFQGNSAPDKSGLPSDRFSAERTGGSVSTLTIQRTQQEDSAVYLCASSLDAGSSSYEQYFGPGTRLTVT.

This chain links TRBV7-9 with TRBJ2-3; 9 nucleotides line up with TRBD2. This CDR3 contains 15 residues. Germline-derived CDR1 and CDR2 are SEHNR and FQNEAQ (reference sequence). The ends lost 2 bases at V and 6 bases at J; junction bases unmatched: 6. In nucleotides, the CDR3 is TGTGCCAGCAGCTTATTTGCTAGCGGGATGGATACGCAGTATTTT. Translated: CASSLFASGMDTQYF.

The V call is TRBV7-9, the J call TRBJ1-3, with TRBD1 matching 8 bases. Germline trimming cut 5 bases from V and 0 bases from J; bases unmatched to any gene: 9. The V gene's germline CDR1 is SEHNR and CDR2 FQNEAQ (reference sequence). This CDR3 is built from 17 residues. The CDR3 coding sequence is TGTGCCAGCAGCCACTCCGGGACAGGTTTCTCTGGAAACACCATATATTTT. Encoded protein: CASSHSGTGFSGNTIYF.

The chain links TRBV4-1 to TRBJ1-1; TRBD1 matches at 7 bases. Germline lookup yields CDR1 MGHRA and CDR2 YSYEKL. V lost 1 base to trimming and J lost 2 bases; unmatched junction nucleotides: 7. CDR3 length: 16 residues. Here the CDR3 DNA reads TGCGCCAGCAGCCAAGTTATCGGGACAGCTAACACTGAAGCTTTCTTT. It is translated as CASSQVIGTANTEAFF.

This sequence joins TRBV2 and TRBJ2-7; TRBD2 matches 9 bases. Germline CDR1 is SNHLY and CDR2 is FYNNEI. V shed 2 bases and J 0 bases; nucleotides not matched to a gene: 8. This CDR3 spans 17 amino acids. The CDR3 DNA reads as TGTGCCAGCAGTGAACAAGGGAGCGGGGGGAACTCCTACGAGCAGTACTTC. It specifies CASSEQGSGGNSYEQYF. The variable domain in full, with the rest retrieved from reference TRBV2 and TRBJ2-7, is EPEVTQTPSHQVTQMGQEVILRCVPISNHLYFYWYRQILGQKVEFLVSFYNNEISEKSEIFDDQFSVERPDGSNFTLKIRSTKLEDSAMYFCASSEQGSGGNSYEQYFGPGTRLTVT.

The J gene is TRBJ1-4, the V gene TRBV6-5; maybe TRBD1 (5 bases). Trimming stripped 0 bases from V and 0 bases from J, with 8 bases between. Germline-derived CDR1 and CDR2 are MNHEY and SVGAGI. This CDR3 has 16 residues. The CDR3 DNA sequence: TGTGCCAGCAGTTACTCGGGGCCCGCAACTAATGAAAAACTGTTTTTT. The encoded protein is CASSYSGPATNEKLFF.

This sequence joins TRBV2 and TRBJ2-1; TRBD1 is a possible D gene (5 bases). In germline, CDR1 is SNHLY, CDR2 FYNNEI. V gave up 7 bases and J gave up 10 bases, with 14 bases separating them. The CDR3 extends over 12 amino acids. The CDR3 sequence: CASIGDGGEQFF. CDR3 in DNA: TGTGCCAGCATAGGGGATGGCGGCGAGCAGTTCTTC. The full variable domain, completed using reference TRBV2 and TRBJ2-1, is EPEVTQTPSHQVTQMGQEVILRCVPISNHLYFYWYRQILGQKVEFLVSFYNNEISEKSEIFDDQFSVERPDGSNFTLKIRSTKLEDSAMYFCASIGDGGEQFFGPGTRLTVL.

J is TRBJ2-7 and V is TRBV5-1; 13 bases are shared with TRBD2. V trimming: 4 bases; J trimming: 7 bases; junction bases outside the gene matches: 8. The CDR3 contains 15 residues. CDR1 and CDR2 from the germline V gene are SGHRS and YFSETQ. The CDR3 DNA reads as TGCGCCAGCAGCCTTACTAGCGGGAGGGCGGGAGAGCAGTACTTC. Translation: CASSLTSGRAGEQYF. The variable domain in full, with the rest retrieved from reference TRBV5-1 and TRBJ2-7, is KAGVTQTPRYLIKTRGQQVTLSCSPISGHRSVSWYQQTPGQGLQFLFEYFSETQRNKGNFPGRFSGRQFSNSRSEMNVSTLELGDSALYLCASSLTSGRAGEQYFGPGTRLTVT.

CDR3 coding DNA: TGCGCCAGCAGCTTGGAGGGGCAGGGGTCGAACACTGAAGCTTTCTTT. It specifies CASSLEGQGSNTEAFF. The chain links TRBV5-1 to TRBJ1-1; tentative D call: TRBD1 (6 bases). Germline CDR1 reads SGHRS; CDR2 reads YFSETQ. The CDR3 consists of 16 residues. Between the trimmed V and J ends, which lost 0 bases and 1 base, there was a span of 13 bases.

The CDR3 DNA follows: TGCGCCAGCAGGTACAGGGCGGCTGGGGCCAACGTCCTGACTTTC. This encodes CASRYRAAGANVLTF. The chain couples TRBV10-2 to TRBJ2-6; the D gene is possibly TRBD1 (6 bases). Germline V lookup: CDR1 WSHSY, CDR2 SAAADI. V was pared by 6 bases and J by 2 bases, with 11 bases between. The CDR3 covers 15 residues.

The rearrangement links TRBV5-5 to TRBJ2-7, with TRBD2 as a possible D gene (5 bases). The CDR3 covers 13 residues. V gave up 4 bases and J gave up 9 bases, with 17 bases separating them. Germline V lookup: CDR1 SGHKS, CDR2 YYEKEE (reference sequence). CDR3 in amino acids: CASSLDLVDAQYF. The CDR3 DNA reads as TGTGCCAGCAGCCTGGACTTAGTCGATGCGCAGTACTTC.